This is a list of T cell receptor beta chains from one sample in a study of OX40 agonist ivuxolimab in advanced cancers. Generated by immunoSEQ multiplex PCR, the TCRdb table keeps only in-frame clones and is missing some. The sample holds just under 80,000 clones, approximately 91% seen once. This specimen was CD4+ or CD8+ T cells sorted from blood, taken in a trial of the OX40 agonist ivuxolimab. The source is an adult with an advanced solid tumor such as melanoma, head and neck, liver or kidney cancer. Both conserved end residues are part of each CDR3. The order of the fields is V gene, D gene, J gene, clone size, CDR3 protein, CDR3 DNA. D genes are given only for firm matches. Clone sizes are given selectively: once, few, many, or a class where the clone is expanded.

TRBV19,TRBD1,TRBJ2-1,-,CASSPKPQGALPPGYNEQFF,TGTGCCAGTAGTCCCAAGCCGCAGGGGGCCCTCCCCCCCGGTTACAATGAGCAGTTCTTC
TRBV11-3,-,TRBJ2-7,-,CASSPRTVYEQYF,TGTGCCAGCAGCCCGCGGACAGTCTACGAGCAGTACTTC
TRBV5-6,-,TRBJ2-7,-,CASSLGRLSRETYEQYF,TGTGCCAGCAGCTTGGGGCGCCTCTCGAGGGAGACCTACGAGCAGTACTTC
TRBV18,-,TRBJ2-4,-,CASSPRDNSDIQYF,TGTGCCAGCTCACCACGGGACAATTCAGACATTCAGTACTTC
TRBV23-1,-,TRBJ1-2,-,CASSQPSGSGANYGYTF,TGCGCCAGCAGTCAACCCTCAGGGTCGGGAGCTAACTATGGCTACACCTTC
TRBV2,-,TRBJ1-5,-,CASSASGNSNQPQHF,TGTGCCAGCAGTGCATCAGGTAATAGCAATCAGCCCCAGCATTTT
TRBV11-3,-,TRBJ2-1,-,CASMPFNGNEQFF,TGTGCCAGCATGCCCTTCAACGGCAATGAGCAGTTCTTC
TRBV11-3,-,TRBJ2-7,-,CASSLLQGGEQYF,TGTGCCAGCAGCTTATTGCAGGGCGGCGAGCAGTACTTC
TRBV6-1,-,TRBJ2-5,-,CASSYEEPQYF,TGTGCCAGCAGTTACGAGGAACCCCAGTACTTC
TRBV5-1,-,TRBJ2-1,-,CASSLSSASSYNEQFF,TGCGCCAGCAGCTTGAGTAGCGCGAGCTCCTACAATGAGCAGTTCTTC
TRBV7-9,-,TRBJ1-4,-,CASSLRSGGEKLFF,TGTGCCAGCAGCTTACGTTCAGGTGGTGAAAAACTGTTTTTT
TRBV5-4,-,TRBJ1-1,-,CASSLGRGNTEAFF,TGTGCCAGCAGCTTGGGCAGGGGAAACACTGAAGCTTTCTTT
TRBV27,TRBD2,TRBJ2-7,once,CASSPQLAGVRYEQYF,TGTGCCAGCAGTCCCCAACTAGCGGGAGTGAGGTACGAGCAGTACTTC
TRBV7-9,TRBD1,TRBJ2-1,-,CASSPGTGGYNEQFF,TGTGCCAGCAGCCCTGGGACAGGGGGCTACAATGAGCAGTTCTTC
TRBV7-9,TRBD2,TRBJ2-7,-,CASSLGLAANYEQYF,TGTGCCAGCAGCCTTGGACTAGCGGCGAACTACGAGCAGTACTTC
TRBV25-1,TRBD2,TRBJ2-3,-,CASSEAPGRGTDTQYF,TGTGCCAGCAGTGAGGCGCCAGGGAGGGGCACAGATACGCAGTATTTT
TRBV18,TRBD1,TRBJ1-1,-,CASYRGLNTEAFF,TGTGCCAGCTACAGGGGATTGAACACTGAAGCTTTCTTT
TRBV7-2,TRBD1,TRBJ1-1,-,CASSTRGGITEAFF,TGTGCCAGCAGCACCCGAGGGGGCATCACTGAAGCTTTCTTT
TRBV6-6,-,TRBJ1-1,-,CASSNGQGSAEAFF,TGTGCCAGCAGTAACGGCCAGGGGAGCGCTGAAGCTTTCTTT
TRBV19,TRBD1,TRBJ2-1,-,CASSLGGTGGFNEQFF,TGTGCCAGTAGTTTAGGTGGAACAGGGGGATTCAATGAGCAGTTCTTC
TRBV30,TRBD1,TRBJ2-7,-,CAWSIQGAGEQYF,TGTGCCTGGAGTATACAGGGGGCAGGCGAGCAGTACTTC
TRBV25-1,-,TRBJ1-1,-,CASSEGGNTEAFF,TGTGCCAGCAGTGAGGGCGGGAACACTGAAGCTTTCTTT
TRBV5-1,TRBD2,TRBJ2-7,-,CASSLAPGTSGRHEQYF,TGCGCCAGCAGCTTGGCCCCAGGGACTAGCGGGAGGCACGAGCAGTACTTC
TRBV5-5,TRBD1,TRBJ2-3,-,CASSKTGELADTQYF,TGTGCCAGCAGCAAAACAGGGGAGCTTGCAGATACGCAGTATTTT
TRBV7-2,TRBD2,TRBJ2-3,-,CASSPRTSGISTDTQYF,TGTGCCAGCAGCCCCCGGACTAGCGGAATTAGCACAGATACGCAGTATTTT
TRBV19,TRBD1,TRBJ1-1,-,CASREGATMNTEAFF,TGTGCCAGTAGAGAGGGGGCTACCATGAACACTGAAGCTTTCTTT
TRBV27,-,TRBJ2-1,-,CASRDNPSYGFNEQFF,TGTGCCAGCAGGGACAACCCTAGCTACGGTTTCAATGAGCAGTTCTTC
TRBV6-6,-,TRBJ1-2,-,CASTPLSNYGYTF,TGTGCCAGCACCCCGCTTTCTAACTATGGCTACACCTTC
TRBV27,-,TRBJ2-5,-,CASSYTGRETQYF,TGTGCCAGCAGTTATACAGGGAGGGAGACCCAGTACTTC
TRBV19,-,TRBJ2-7,-,CASSSSLNGLQYF,TGTGCCAGTAGTTCCAGCCTTAACGGGCTGCAGTACTTC
TRBV18,-,TRBJ1-5,medium-sized,CASSPPGLVSLGPQHF,TGTGCCAGCTCACCACCGGGGCTGGTCTCTCTGGGGCCCCAGCATTTT
TRBV5-6,-,TRBJ2-7,-,CASRKSGYEQYF,TGTGCCAGCAGGAAATCCGGTTACGAGCAGTACTTC
TRBV5-5,-,TRBJ2-3,-,CASSRGVGGSSTDTQYF,TGTGCCAGCAGCAGAGGGGTGGGGGGCTCTAGCACAGATACGCAGTATTTT
TRBV5-4,TRBD1,TRBJ1-2,-,CASSRDRAYGYTF,TGTGCCAGCAGCCGGGACAGGGCTTATGGCTACACCTTC
TRBV19,TRBD1,TRBJ1-4,-,CASSIPSGQGATESNEKLFF,TGTGCCAGTAGTATCCCCTCGGGACAGGGGGCGACGGAATCAAACGAAAAACTGTTTTTT
TRBV7-7,-,TRBJ1-5,once,CAWGVGSNSNQPQHF,TGTGCCTGGGGGGTAGGGAGTAATAGCAATCAGCCCCAGCATTTT
TRBV18,-,TRBJ1-1,-,CASSPEASNTEAFF,TGTGCCAGCTCACCAGAGGCCTCGAACACTGAAGCTTTCTTT
TRBV18,-,TRBJ2-1,-,CASSPPLASNEQFF,TGTGCCAGCTCACCACCGTTAGCTTCCAATGAGCAGTTCTTC
TRBV27,TRBD2,TRBJ2-1,-,CASSPGTSGRWSTSYNEQFF,TGTGCCAGCAGTCCTGGGACTAGCGGGAGATGGTCAACCTCCTACAATGAGCAGTTCTTC
TRBV10-3,TRBD1,TRBJ2-1,-,CAISETGGMGNEQFF,TGTGCCATCAGTGAGACAGGGGGCATGGGCAATGAGCAGTTCTTC
TRBV18,TRBD1,TRBJ2-7,-,CASSSSGQGRYEQYF,TGTGCCAGCTCATCTAGTGGACAGGGAAGGTACGAGCAGTACTTC
TRBV6-1,TRBD2,TRBJ2-7,-,CASSDASSGRASYEQYF,TGTGCCAGCAGTGATGCCTCTAGCGGGAGGGCCTCCTACGAGCAGTACTTC
TRBV7-9,TRBD1,TRBJ1-1,once,CASSNRGGPEGAEAFF,TGTGCCAGCAGCAACCGAGGGGGCCCTGAAGGCGCTGAAGCTTTCTTT
TRBV28,TRBD2,TRBJ2-1,-,CATGSPIAGATYNEQFF,TGTGCCACCGGTTCACCTATAGCGGGCGCAACCTACAATGAGCAGTTCTTC
TRBV4-2,TRBD2,TRBJ2-3,-,CASSQDAGRGTTDTQYF,TGTGCCAGCAGCCAAGATGCCGGGAGGGGGACCACAGATACGCAGTATTTT
TRBV9,-,TRBJ1-5,-,CASSVQGSNQPQHF,TGTGCCAGCAGCGTCCAGGGTAGCAATCAGCCCCAGCATTTT
TRBV7-2,-,TRBJ2-3,-,CASSLVGDTQYF,TGTGCCAGCAGCTTAGTGGGAGATACGCAGTATTTT